A single sample is the source of the 19 T cell receptor beta chains below, sequenced in a study of shared clonotypes between healthy human individuals. TCRdb's copy holds only in-frame clones and misses some; the assay was immunoSEQ multiplex PCR. The sample contains about 460,000 clones, about 74% of which appear only once. Sequenced material: PBMCs. Source of these receptors: a woman in her 40s in good health. Some clones in this sample may be carry-over from other donors' samples.

This chain links TRBV13 with TRBJ2-1; TRBD2 matches 15 bases. Germline trimming cut 5 bases from V and 10 bases from J; bases unmatched to any gene: 12. The CDR3 is made up of 17 amino acids. The germline gives CDR1 PRHDT, CDR2 FYEKMQ (reference sequence). The chain's CDR3 is CASSPAGLAGGAGEQFF. CDR3 bases: TGTGCCAGCAGCCCCGCCGGACTAGCGGGGGGGGCCGGGGAGCAGTTCTTC.

This chain joins TRBV9 and TRBJ2-5; 7 positions agree with TRBD1. The germline gives CDR1 SGDLS, CDR2 YYNGEE. Germline trimming cut 4 bases from V and 4 bases from J; bases unmatched to any gene: 10. This CDR3 has 15 amino acids. The CDR3 protein is CASSNRTGLAETQYF. In nucleotides, the CDR3 is TGTGCCAGCAGCAACCGGACAGGACTGGCAGAGACCCAGTACTTC.

V and J are TRBV4-2 and TRBJ2-3; D uncertain. The CDR3 totals 13 residues. Trimming removed 0 bases at V and 4 bases at J, with 5 bases between. Per the germline V gene, CDR1 is LGHNA and CDR2 is YNFKEQ. The CDR3 protein is CASSQDLADTQYF. The DNA for the CDR3 is TGTGCCAGCAGCCAAGATCTGGCAGATACGCAGTATTTT.

The rearrangement uses TRBV5-1 and TRBJ2-1, with 7 bases aligning to TRBD1. V was clipped by 0 bases and J by 5 bases; unmatched bases: 5. Germline V lookup: CDR1 SGHRS, CDR2 YFSETQ. This CDR3 region has 15 residues. CDR3 sequence (DNA): TGCGCCAGCAGCTTGGGGTTTGGACAGGACAATGAGCAGTTCTTC. It codes for CASSLGFGQDNEQFF.

In the case of this clone: This probably arose from a read error, given a far larger clone one base away. This rearrangement joins TRBV5-1 to TRBJ2-5; 7 nucleotides agree with TRBD1. After removal of 0 bases from V and 4 bases from J, the junction contained 9 bases not matched to a gene. CDR3 length equals 16 residues. CDR1 and CDR2 (germline): SGHRS, YFSETQ. The CDR3 is CASSLDVTGIRETQYF. Written as DNA, the CDR3 is TGCGCCAGCAGCTTGGACGTGACAGGGATCCGAGAGACCCAGTACTTC. Full variable domain (outside the CDR3, taken from reference TRBV5-1 and TRBJ2-5): KAGVTQTPRYLIKTRGQQVTLSCSPISGHRSVSWYQQTPGQGLQFLFEYFSETQRNKGNFPGRFSGRQFSNSRSEMNVSTLELGDSALYLCASSLDVTGIRETQYFGPGTRLLVL.

This rearrangement joins TRBV6-1 to TRBJ2-7; a weak D match, TRBD1 (5 bases). The germline V gene has CDR1 MNHNS and CDR2 SASEGT. V lost 7 bases and J lost 5, with 18 bases in between. This CDR3 comprises 14 residues. This CDR3 reads CASMMAGRFDEQYF. The CDR3 bases are TGTGCCAGCATGATGGCAGGGCGTTTCGACGAGCAGTACTTC.

The J gene is TRBJ2-5, the V gene TRBV5-1; D possibly corresponds to TRBD2 (6 bases). Germline CDR1 reads SGHRS; CDR2 reads YFSETQ. The CDR3 is 15 residues long. The V and J ends lost 0 bases and 4 bases respectively, with 13 bases between them. The CDR3: CASSLDPGGGETQYF. The CDR3 nucleotides read TGCGCCAGCAGCTTGGACCCCGGGGGAGGAGAGACCCAGTACTTC.

V usage is TRBV19 and J usage is TRBJ2-4; the D gene is possibly TRBD1 (5 bases). V was cut by 4 bases and J by 1 base, with 14 bases left in between. Germline CDR1 is LNHDA and CDR2 is SQIVND (reference sequence). The CDR3 is made up of 16 amino acids. The CDR3 DNA reads as TGTGCCAGTAGTAGGCAGGGTACCCTGGCCAAAAACATTCAGTACTTC. It translates to CASSRQGTLAKNIQYF.

This rearrangement joins TRBV9 to TRBJ1-1; no clear D gene. Germline CDR1 SGDLS, CDR2 YYNGEE. The CDR3 runs to 13 residues. Trimming took 0 bases from V and 2 from J, leaving 5 bases between them. The CDR3, as DNA: TGTGCCAGCAGCGTAGGTTCAAACACTGAAGCTTTCTTT. Its translation is CASSVGSNTEAFF.

About this clone: Since a much larger clone is just one base distant, this may be a read error. The chain employs TRBV18 and TRBJ1-1; a possible D gene is TRBD1 (5 bases). In germline, CDR1 is KGHSH, CDR2 LQKENI. The CDR3 is made up of 14 amino acids. V gave up 2 bases and J gave up 1 base, with 8 bases separating them. This chain's CDR3 is CASSPGGENTEAFF. The CDR3 nucleotides read TGTGCCAGCTCACCAGGGGGGGAGAACACTGAAGCTTTCTTT.

This chain joins TRBV2 and TRBJ2-5; tentatively, D is TRBD1 (5 bases). The end of the DNA aligns better with TRBJ2-7, so the J call may be wrong. CDR1 and CDR2 from the germline V gene are SNHLY and FYNNEI. The CDR3 contains 14 residues. CDR3 residues: CASTVRASSYEQYF. The DNA of the CDR3 is TGTGCCAGCACCGTCAGGGCGAGCTCCTACGAGCAGTACTTC.

The V gene is TRBV7-8, the J gene TRBJ2-1; a weak D match, TRBD1 (6 bases). Trimming stripped 2 bases from V and 4 bases from J, with 12 bases between. This CDR3 is built from 15 residues. CDR1 SGHVS and CDR2 FQNEAQ come from the germline V gene. CDR3 loop: CASSLPDSIYNEQFF. For the CDR3, the DNA is TGTGCCAGCAGCTTACCGGACAGCATATACAATGAGCAGTTCTTC.

This chain connects TRBV6-5 to TRBJ1-2, with D possibly matching TRBD1 (5 bases). The CDR3 sequence is 13 residues long. CDR1 is MNHEY and CDR2 is SVGAGI in the germline V gene. Trimming cost V 1 base and J 14 bases, with 17 bases left between them. The CDR3 bases are TGTGCCAGCAGTTACTGGGTCGGCCGGGACCGGACCTTC. Its protein is CASSYWVGRDRTF.

The V and J genes are TRBV5-4 and TRBJ1-1; TRBD1 aligns across 7 bases. The CDR3 sequence is 14 residues long. The V segment lost 3 bases and the J segment 8 bases; nucleotides outside the gene matches: 10. The germline V gene encodes CDR1 SGHNT and CDR2 YYREEE (reference sequence). The CDR3 bases are TGTGCCAGCAGCTCCAGACAGGGCCACGGGGAAGCTTTCTTT. Protein sequence: CASSSRQGHGEAFF. Drawing the rest from reference TRBV5-4 and TRBJ1-1, the complete variable domain is ETGVTQSPTHLIKTRGQQVTLRCSSQSGHNTVSWYQQALGQGPQFIFQYYREEENGRGNFPPRFSGLQFPNYSSELNVNALELDDSALYLCASSSRQGHGEAFFGQGTRLTVV.

The rearrangement joins TRBV5-4 to TRBJ2-2, with D unresolved. CDR3 size: 14 residues. Germline V CDR1 and CDR2: SGHNT, YYREEE (reference sequence). The V gene lost 4 bases and the J gene lost 1 base, with 8 bases spanning the gap. The CDR3 loop reads CASSLDVNTGELFF. In DNA form, the CDR3 reads TGTGCCAGCAGCCTTGACGTGAACACCGGGGAGCTGTTTTTT.

The sample holds a few counts of this clone. CDR3 protein: CASSSWNGETQYF. The CDR3 nucleotides read TGTGCCAGCAGCTCCTGGAATGGGGAGACCCAGTACTTC. V is TRBV7-9 and J is TRBJ2-5; no clear D gene. V lost 4 bases and J 5 bases, leaving 11 bases between the germline ends. CDR3 size: 13 residues. Per the germline V gene, CDR1 is SEHNR and CDR2 is FQNEAQ (reference sequence).

This clone was found a few times. V and J are TRBV5-4 and TRBJ2-4; possible D gene TRBD2, 6 bases. The V end lost 1 base, the J end lost 0 bases, and 17 bases lay between the germline ends. Germline assignment: CDR1 SGHNT and CDR2 YYREEE (reference sequence). The CDR3 is 18 amino acids. CDR3 in DNA: TGTGCCAGCAGCTTGAATCCCCGGGGGATCCTAGCCAAAAACATTCAGTACTTC. Encoded protein: CASSLNPRGILAKNIQYF.

V is TRBV6-6 and J is TRBJ1-2; 9 nucleotides align to TRBD1. CDR1 MNHNY and CDR2 SVGAGI come from the germline V gene (reference sequence). After removal of 2 bases from V and 7 bases from J, the junction contained 2 bases not matched to a gene. The CDR3 has 13 amino acids. In nucleotides, the CDR3 is TGTGCCAGCAGTTACGGACAGGGGTGTGGCTACACCTTC. Amino acid sequence: CASSYGQGCGYTF.

This clone was recorded once. The CDR3 coding sequence is TGTGCCAGCAGCTTGGCATGGGCGGACTATGGCTACACCTTC. The encoded protein is CASSLAWADYGYTF. The chain links TRBV7-9 to TRBJ1-2; unclear D gene. The CDR3 runs 14 residues. Per germline, CDR1 SEHNR and CDR2 FQNEAQ (reference sequence). The V and J ends lost 3 bases and 3 bases respectively, with 11 bases between them.